A single sample is the source of the 8 T cell receptor beta chains below, sequenced in a study of blood T cell repertoires in COVID-19 (dated by TCRdb to the early 2020s). The method was the immunoSEQ multiplex PCR assay. The clones in this table, taken by TCRdb from immuneACCESS, are in-frame only. Not every clone is retained; where verified, under half of the shortfall comes from an unresolved V gene, and the cause of the rest is unknown. This sample has approximately 220,000 clones in its table, and about four fifths of those were observed once. Approximately 4% of the sample is held by the ten biggest clonotypes. What was sequenced was PBMCs or T cells enriched from blood (not recorded which). These receptors originate from a woman aged 40 to 49 who had been exposed to COVID-19.

The chain recombines TRBV18 with TRBJ1-3; tentatively, D is TRBD1 (6 bases). This CDR3 spans 17 amino acids. Germline CDR1 is KGHSH and CDR2 is LQKENI. V was shortened by 3 bases and J by 0 bases, with 15 bases between the two germline ends. The CDR3 sequence: CASSPGAASSSGNTIYF. The CDR3 nucleotides read TGTGCCAGCTCACCGGGGGCAGCCTCGAGCTCTGGAAACACCATATATTTT.

This chain links TRBV12-3 or TRBV12-4 with TRBJ1-2; a possible D gene is TRBD1 (6 bases). V lost 4 bases and J lost 8, with 11 bases in between. The CDR3 runs to 12 residues. CDR3 nucleotide sequence: TGTGCCAGCAGTTCCAGGGGCCTGGGCTACACCTTC. Amino acid sequence: CASSSRGLGYTF.

The chain links TRBV6-2 or TRBV6-3 to TRBJ1-2, with 7 bases matching TRBD1. V lost 6 bases, J lost 8 bases, and 9 bases stayed unmatched. Per the germline V gene, CDR1 is MNHEY and CDR2 is SVGEGT. The CDR3 is made up of 13 amino acids. CDR3 nucleotide sequence: TGTGCCAGCAGCCACGCCGACAGGGAGGGCTACACCTTC. This codes for CASSHADREGYTF.

This clone was counted only a few times. This rearrangement joins TRBV28 to TRBJ1-4, with 8 nucleotides matching TRBD1. The CDR3 totals 14 residues. V lost 3 bases to trimming and J lost 7 bases; unmatched junction nucleotides: 4. Germline CDR1 and CDR2: MDHEN and SYDVKM. The CDR3 here is CASSFRQGSEKLFF. In nucleotides, the CDR3 is TGTGCCAGCAGTTTCCGACAGGGGAGTGAAAAACTGTTTTTT.

Worth noting for this clone: Sequence at one end of the junction differs from germline and may be a read error. The CDR3 protein is CPSRRPGGTFLSGNTIYF. The CDR3 bases are TGCCCCAGCCGCCGGCCCGGGGGGACCTTCCTCTCTGGAAACACCATATATTTT. The chain combines TRBV4-1 with TRBJ1-3; possibly TRBD1 for D (5 bases). CDR1 MGHRA and CDR2 YSYEKL come from the germline V gene. This CDR3 has 18 residues.

This clone appeared a few times. The chain joins TRBV6-4 to TRBJ2-3; TRBD2 agrees at 13 bases. Trimming at V came to 3 bases and at J to 1 base, leaving 7 bases not matched to a gene. The V gene's germline CDR1 is MRHNA and CDR2 SNTAGT. The CDR3 length is 18 residues. For the CDR3, the DNA is TGTGCCAGCAGTGAGGATGGGACTAGCGGGGACCGCACAGATACGCAGTATTTT. Translating gives CASSEDGTSGDRTDTQYF.

In its sample, this clone was seen once. V gene TRBV4-1 combines with J gene TRBJ1-5; 7 nucleotides align to TRBD1. Trimming took 4 bases from V and 5 from J; bases not matched to a gene: 11. Germline V lookup: CDR1 MGHRA, CDR2 YSYEKL. The CDR3 length is 16 residues. The CDR3 loop reads CASSPTTQGDHQPQHF. CDR3 nucleotides: TGCGCCAGCAGCCCCACTACCCAGGGGGACCATCAGCCCCAGCATTTT.

The V and J genes are TRBV29-1 and TRBJ1-4, with D unresolved. The germline V gene encodes CDR1 SQVTM and CDR2 ANQGSEA. V lost 0 bases and J 11 bases, leaving 16 bases between the germline ends. The CDR3 consists of 14 residues. For the CDR3, the DNA is TGCAGCGTTGAAGATCGGGGATCGGGGAGGAAACTGTTTTTT. Translation gives CSVEDRGSGRKLFF. The full variable domain, its missing parts supplied by reference TRBV29-1 and TRBJ1-4, is SAVISQKPSRDICQRGTSLTIQCQVDSQVTMMFWYRQQPGQSLTLIATANQGSEATYESGFVIDKFPISRPNLTFSTLTVSNMSPEDSSIYLCSVEDRGSGRKLFFGSGTQLSVL.